These 12 T cell receptor beta chains were sequenced from one sample in a study of blood T cell repertoires in COVID-19. Clones were sequenced by immunoSEQ multiplex PCR, and TCRdb holds only the in-frame ones, with some missing. This table has more than 70,000 clones, approximately 90% appearing once. Input material: peripheral blood. Every receptor here comes from a man aged 45-60 years with acute or convalescent COVID-19.

The J gene is TRBJ1-2, the V gene TRBV29-1; the D gene is possibly TRBD1 (5 bases). The germline V gene has CDR1 SQVTM and CDR2 ANQGSEA. The ends were cut back, 5 bases at V and 6 bases at J, with 13 bases in the middle. The CDR3 runs to 12 residues. DNA for the CDR3: TGCAGCGTTACTACAGGCGACAATGGCTACACCTTC. Amino acids: CSVTTGDNGYTF.

This clone was picked up one time. The rearrangement links TRBV5-1 to TRBJ1-2, with 8 bases identical to TRBD1. CDR1 is SGHRS, CDR2 YFSETQ, per germline. There are 12 residues in the CDR3. Trimming took 5 bases from V and 8 from J; bases not matched to a gene: 5. CDR3 bases: TGCGCCAGCAGGTCGACAGGGGTCGGCTACACCTTC. Translated: CASRSTGVGYTF.

The chain recombines TRBV5-1 with TRBJ2-3; 7 bases map to TRBD2. Per germline, CDR1 SGHRS and CDR2 YFSETQ. The CDR3 loop spans 15 amino acids. V gave up 2 bases and J gave up 0 bases; unmatched junction bases: 3. CDR3 protein: CASSFGGFSTDTQYF. Here the CDR3 DNA reads TGCGCCAGCAGCTTCGGGGGGTTTAGCACAGATACGCAGTATTTT.

The chain employs TRBV9 and TRBJ2-7; 8 bases are shared with TRBD1. Germline loops: CDR1 SGDLS, CDR2 YYNGEE. Trimming at V came to 4 bases and at J to 3 bases, leaving 9 bases not matched to a gene. The CDR3 consists of 15 residues. The CDR3 here is CASSFGTGSLYEQYF. The DNA for the CDR3 is TGTGCCAGCAGCTTCGGGACAGGCAGCCTCTACGAGCAGTACTTC. The full variable domain, with the rest looked up from reference TRBV9 and TRBJ2-7, is DSGVTQTPKHLITATGQRVTLRCSPRSGDLSVYWYQQSLDQGLQFLIQYYNGEERAKGNILERFSAQQFPDLHSELNLSSLELGDSALYFCASSFGTGSLYEQYFGPGTRLTVT.

The gene calls are TRBV5-1 and TRBJ2-3; D is ambiguous. Germline CDR1 is SGHRS and CDR2 is YFSETQ. With 2 bases removed from V and 5 bases from J, the gap between germline ends came to 9 bases. The length of the CDR3 is 13 residues. CDR3 protein: CASSFRSGDTQYF. The CDR3 DNA is TGCGCCAGCAGCTTTAGGTCAGGAGATACGCAGTATTTT.

The V gene is TRBV5-5, the J gene TRBJ1-1; 8 bases are shared with TRBD1. Per germline, CDR1 SGHKS and CDR2 YYEKEE (reference sequence). The CDR3 is 15 residues long. J lost 1 base, V lost 4 bases, and 6 bases had no gene match. The CDR3 loop is CASSRGQGSNTEAFF. The CDR3 DNA reads as TGTGCCAGCAGCCGCGGACAGGGCTCGAACACTGAAGCTTTCTTT. Combining the CDR3 with reference TRBV5-5 and TRBJ1-1 gives the whole variable domain DAGVTQSPTHLIKTRGQQVTLRCSPISGHKSVSWYQQVLGQGPQFIFQYYEKEERGRGNFPDRFSARQFPNYSSELNVNALLLGDSALYLCASSRGQGSNTEAFFGQGTRLTVV.

The chain uses TRBV19 and TRBJ1-1; TRBD1 aligns across 7 bases. Germline loops: CDR1 LNHDA, CDR2 SQIVND (reference sequence). The junction had 10 bases not matched to a gene; V was cut back by 10 bases and J by 5 bases. The CDR3 extends over 13 amino acids. This CDR3 reads CATGPGQPTEAFF. CDR3 sequence (DNA): TGTGCCACTGGGCCGGGACAGCCTACTGAAGCTTTCTTT. Drawing the rest from reference TRBV19 and TRBJ1-1, the complete variable domain is DGGITQSPKYLFRKEGQNVTLSCEQNLNHDAMYWYRQDPGQGLRLIYYSQIVNDFQKGDIAEGYSVSREKKESFPLTVTSAQKNPTAFYLCATGPGQPTEAFFGQGTRLTVV.

V is TRBV30 and J is TRBJ1-4; no clear D gene. V was clipped by 5 bases and J by 4 bases, with 11 bases between them. Germline V CDR1 and CDR2: GTSNPN, SVGIG (reference sequence). The CDR3 extends over 13 amino acids. The CDR3 coding sequence is TGTGCCTGGGGAGACGGACTTAATGAAAAACTGTTTTTT. It encodes CAWGDGLNEKLFF.

The DNA for the CDR3 is TGCAGCGTCATATATGGACAGGGTAACTATGGCTACACCTTC. It codes for CSVIYGQGNYGYTF. The genes are TRBV29-1 and TRBJ1-2; 8 bases line up with TRBD1. The germline gives CDR1 SQVTM, CDR2 ANQGSEA. CDR3 length: 14 residues. V lost 6 bases, J lost 1 base, and 7 bases stayed unmatched.

This clone was seen a single time. This chain links TRBV28 with TRBJ1-1; 8 bases align to TRBD1. Germline V gene sequence: CDR1 MDHEN, CDR2 SYDVKM. Germline trimming cut 3 bases from V and 6 bases from J; bases unmatched to any gene: 15. The CDR3 covers 17 residues. The CDR3 region is CASSFLRTGSKAPEAFF. The CDR3 nucleotides are TGTGCCAGCAGTTTCCTACGGACAGGGTCCAAGGCCCCTGAAGCTTTCTTT.

In regard to this clone: At the DNA level, this CDR3 is encoded by other sequences in the same sample as well. This chain joins TRBV18 and TRBJ2-5; 13 bases align to TRBD2. After removal of 3 bases from V and 2 bases from J, the junction contained 0 bases not matched to a gene. CDR1 KGHSH and CDR2 LQKENI come from the germline V gene. The CDR3 extends over 15 amino acids. The DNA for the CDR3 is TGTGCCAGCTCACCGGGACTAGCGGGACAAGAGACCCAGTACTTC. Protein sequence: CASSPGLAGQETQYF. Full variable domain (missing parts from reference TRBV18 and TRBJ2-5): NAGVMQNPRHLVRRRGQEARLRCSPMKGHSHVYWYRQLPEEGLKFMVYLQKENIIDESGMPKERFSAEFPKEGPSILRIQQVVRGDSAAYFCASSPGLAGQETQYFGPGTRLLVL.

This clone was seen only once. The chain carries TRBV6-1 and TRBJ2-3, with 10 bases fitting TRBD1. There are 13 residues in the CDR3. V lost 3 bases to trimming and J lost 9 bases; unmatched junction nucleotides: 3. Looked up from germline, CDR1 is MNHNS and CDR2 is SASEGT. In DNA form, the CDR3 reads TGTGCCAGCAGTGAGGGGACAGGGGTGACGCAGTATTTT. It specifies CASSEGTGVTQYF.